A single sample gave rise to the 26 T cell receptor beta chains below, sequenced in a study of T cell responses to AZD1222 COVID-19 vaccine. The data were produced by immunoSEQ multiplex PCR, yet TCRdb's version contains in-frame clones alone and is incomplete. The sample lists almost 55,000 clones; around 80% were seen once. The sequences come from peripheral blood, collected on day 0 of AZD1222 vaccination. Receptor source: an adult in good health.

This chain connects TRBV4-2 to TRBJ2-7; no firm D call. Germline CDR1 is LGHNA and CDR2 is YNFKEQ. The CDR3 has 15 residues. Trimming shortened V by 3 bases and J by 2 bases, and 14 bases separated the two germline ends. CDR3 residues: CASSHETTVPYEQYF. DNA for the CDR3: TGTGCCAGCAGCCACGAGACGACGGTTCCCTACGAGCAGTACTTC.

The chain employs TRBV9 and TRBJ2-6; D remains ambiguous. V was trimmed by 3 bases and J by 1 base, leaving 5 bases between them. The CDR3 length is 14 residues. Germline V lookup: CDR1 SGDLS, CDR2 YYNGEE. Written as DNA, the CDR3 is TGTGCCAGCAGCGAACCTTCTGGGGCCAACGTCCTGACTTTC. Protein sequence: CASSEPSGANVLTF.

CDR3 DNA sequence: TGTGCCAGCAGCCCCGGGGGGGGGACCACCGGGGAGCTGTTTTTT. Amino acid sequence: CASSPGGGTTGELFF. The chain is built from TRBV5-4 and TRBJ2-2; TRBD2 aligns across 8 bases. The CDR3 runs 15 residues. CDR1 SGHNT and CDR2 YYREEE come from the germline V gene (reference sequence). J gave up 4 bases and V 4 bases, and 6 bases lay outside the gene matches.

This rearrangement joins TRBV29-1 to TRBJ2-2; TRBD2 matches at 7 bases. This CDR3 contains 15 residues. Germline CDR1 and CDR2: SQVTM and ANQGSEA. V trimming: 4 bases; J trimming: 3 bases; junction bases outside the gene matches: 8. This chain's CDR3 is CSVGGGRAHTGELFF. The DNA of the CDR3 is TGCAGCGTTGGGGGTGGGAGGGCTCACACCGGGGAGCTGTTTTTT.

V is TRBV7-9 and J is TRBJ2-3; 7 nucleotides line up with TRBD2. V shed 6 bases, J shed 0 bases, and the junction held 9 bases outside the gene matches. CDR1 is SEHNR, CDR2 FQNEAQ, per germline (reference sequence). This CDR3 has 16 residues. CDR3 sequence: CASRKLRGRSTDTQYF. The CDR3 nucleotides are TGTGCCAGCAGAAAACTGCGGGGGAGGAGCACAGATACGCAGTATTTT.

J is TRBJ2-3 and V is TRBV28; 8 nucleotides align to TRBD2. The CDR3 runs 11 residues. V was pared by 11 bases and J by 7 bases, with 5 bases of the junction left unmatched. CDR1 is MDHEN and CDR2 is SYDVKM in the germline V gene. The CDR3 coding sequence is TGTGCCCACCGGGGGGGGAATACGCAGTATTTT. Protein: CAHRGGNTQYF.

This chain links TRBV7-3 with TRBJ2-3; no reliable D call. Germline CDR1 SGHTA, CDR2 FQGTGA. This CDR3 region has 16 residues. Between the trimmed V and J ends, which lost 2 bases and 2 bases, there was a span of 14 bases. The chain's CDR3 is CASSLGFGRATDTQYF. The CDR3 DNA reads TGTGCCAGCAGCTTAGGGTTCGGCAGAGCCACAGATACGCAGTATTTT. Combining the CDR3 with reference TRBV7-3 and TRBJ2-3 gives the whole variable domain GAGVSQTPSNKVTEKGKYVELRCDPISGHTALYWYRQSLGQGPEFLIYFQGTGAADDSGLPNDRFFAVRPEGSVSTLKIQRTERGDSAVYLCASSLGFGRATDTQYFGPGTRLTVL.

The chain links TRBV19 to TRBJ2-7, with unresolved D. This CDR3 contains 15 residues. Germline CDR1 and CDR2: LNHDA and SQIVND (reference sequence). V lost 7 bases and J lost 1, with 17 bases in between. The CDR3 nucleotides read TGTGCCAGTAAATCCCATCCAGTCCAGTCCTACGAGCAGTACTTC. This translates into CASKSHPVQSYEQYF. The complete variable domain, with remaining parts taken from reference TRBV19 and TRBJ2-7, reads DGGITQSPKYLFRKEGQNVTLSCEQNLNHDAMYWYRQDPGQGLRLIYYSQIVNDFQKGDIAEGYSVSREKKESFPLTVTSAQKNPTAFYLCASKSHPVQSYEQYFGPGTRLTVT.

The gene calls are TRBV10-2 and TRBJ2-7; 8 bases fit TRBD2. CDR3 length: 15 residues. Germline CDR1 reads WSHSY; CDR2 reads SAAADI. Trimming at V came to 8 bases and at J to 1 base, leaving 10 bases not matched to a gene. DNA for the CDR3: TGCGCCAGCCGCGAGGTTAGCGGGAAGTCCTACGAGCAGTACTTC. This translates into CASREVSGKSYEQYF.

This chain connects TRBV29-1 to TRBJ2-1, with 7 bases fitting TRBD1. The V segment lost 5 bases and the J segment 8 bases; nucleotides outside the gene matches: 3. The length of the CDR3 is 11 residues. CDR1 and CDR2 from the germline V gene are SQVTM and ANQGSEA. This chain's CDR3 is CSVQTGYEQFF. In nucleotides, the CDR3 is TGCAGCGTTCAGACAGGGTATGAGCAGTTCTTC.

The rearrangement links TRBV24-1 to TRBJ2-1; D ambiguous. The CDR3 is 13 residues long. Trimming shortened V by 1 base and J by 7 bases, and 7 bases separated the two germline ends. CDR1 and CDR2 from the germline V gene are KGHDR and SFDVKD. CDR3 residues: CATSDFDRNEQFF. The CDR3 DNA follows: TGTGCCACCAGTGATTTCGATCGGAATGAGCAGTTCTTC.

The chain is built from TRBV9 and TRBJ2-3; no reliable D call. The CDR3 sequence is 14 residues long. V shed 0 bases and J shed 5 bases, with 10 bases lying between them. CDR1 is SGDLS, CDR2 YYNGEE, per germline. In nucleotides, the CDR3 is TGTGCCAGCAGCGTAGGGAAGGTAGGAGATACGCAGTATTTT. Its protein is CASSVGKVGDTQYF.

CDR3 amino acids: CASSPNVGPNTEAFF. As DNA, the CDR3 is TGTGCCAGCAGTCCCAACGTCGGACCGAACACTGAAGCTTTCTTT. The chain couples TRBV28 to TRBJ1-1; D is unclear. The CDR3 runs 15 residues. The germline V gene encodes CDR1 MDHEN and CDR2 SYDVKM. The germline V and J ends were trimmed by 5 bases and 1 base, with 14 bases remaining between them. Drawing the rest from reference TRBV28 and TRBJ1-1, the complete variable domain is DVKVTQSSRYLVKRTGEKVFLECVQDMDHENMFWYRQDPGLGLRLIYFSYDVKMKEKGDIPEGYSVSREKKERFSLILESASTNQTSMYLCASSPNVGPNTEAFFGQGTRLTVV.

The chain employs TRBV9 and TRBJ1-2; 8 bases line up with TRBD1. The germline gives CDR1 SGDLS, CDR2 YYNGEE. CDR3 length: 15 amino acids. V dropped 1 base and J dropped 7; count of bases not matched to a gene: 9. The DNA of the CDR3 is TGTGCCAGCAGCGTAAGCAGGGGGCCTCATGGTGGCTACACCTTC. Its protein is CASSVSRGPHGGYTF.

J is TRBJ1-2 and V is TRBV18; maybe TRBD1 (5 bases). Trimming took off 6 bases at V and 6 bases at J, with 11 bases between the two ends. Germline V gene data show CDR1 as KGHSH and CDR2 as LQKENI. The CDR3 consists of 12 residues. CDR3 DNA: TGTGCCAGCTCCCTCGGGGCGGATGGCTACACCTTC. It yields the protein CASSLGADGYTF. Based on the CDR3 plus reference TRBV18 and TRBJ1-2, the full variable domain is NAGVMQNPRHLVRRRGQEARLRCSPMKGHSHVYWYRQLPEEGLKFMVYLQKENIIDESGMPKERFSAEFPKEGPSILRIQQVVRGDSAAYFCASSLGADGYTFGSGTRLTVV.

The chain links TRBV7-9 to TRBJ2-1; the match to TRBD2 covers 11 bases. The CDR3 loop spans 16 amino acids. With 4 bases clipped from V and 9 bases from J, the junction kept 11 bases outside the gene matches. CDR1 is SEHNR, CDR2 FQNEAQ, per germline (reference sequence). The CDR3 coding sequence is TGTGCCAGCAGCTCGCAGACTAGCGGGAAGGTTATTGAGCAGTTCTTC. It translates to CASSSQTSGKVIEQFF.

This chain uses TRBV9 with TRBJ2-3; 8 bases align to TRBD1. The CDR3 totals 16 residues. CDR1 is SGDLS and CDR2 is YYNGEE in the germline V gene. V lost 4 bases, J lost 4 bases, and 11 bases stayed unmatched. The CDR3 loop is CASSSPGTGFADTQYF. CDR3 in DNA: TGTGCCAGCAGCTCTCCCGGGACAGGTTTTGCAGATACGCAGTATTTT.

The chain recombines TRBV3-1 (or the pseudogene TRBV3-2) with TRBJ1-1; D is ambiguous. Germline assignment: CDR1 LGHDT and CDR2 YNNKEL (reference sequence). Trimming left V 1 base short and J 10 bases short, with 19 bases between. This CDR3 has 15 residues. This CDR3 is CASSQADSTTPPAFF. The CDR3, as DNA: TGTGCCAGCAGCCAAGCTGACTCGACAACTCCCCCAGCTTTCTTT.

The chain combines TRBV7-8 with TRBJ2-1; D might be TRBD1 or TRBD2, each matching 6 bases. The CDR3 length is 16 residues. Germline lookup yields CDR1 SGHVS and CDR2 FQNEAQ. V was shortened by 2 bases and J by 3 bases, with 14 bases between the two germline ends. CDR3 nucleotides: TGTGCCAGCAGCTTATCTTCGGGGGCTGTCTACAATGAGCAGTTCTTC. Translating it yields CASSLSSGAVYNEQFF.

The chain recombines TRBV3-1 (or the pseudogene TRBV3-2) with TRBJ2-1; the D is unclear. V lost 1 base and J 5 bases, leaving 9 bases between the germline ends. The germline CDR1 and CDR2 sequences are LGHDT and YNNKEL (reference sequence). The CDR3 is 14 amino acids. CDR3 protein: CASSQVSRNNEQFF. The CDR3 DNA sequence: TGTGCCAGCAGCCAAGTAAGCAGGAACAATGAGCAGTTCTTC.

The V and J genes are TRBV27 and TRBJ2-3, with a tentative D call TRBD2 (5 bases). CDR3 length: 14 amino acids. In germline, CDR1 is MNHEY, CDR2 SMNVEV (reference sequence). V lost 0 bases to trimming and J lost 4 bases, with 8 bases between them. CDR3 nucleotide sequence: TGTGCCAGCAGTTTATCTCGAGGGCCAGATACGCAGTATTTT. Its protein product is CASSLSRGPDTQYF.

Written as DNA, the CDR3 is TGTGCCAGCAGCTTAAGCCCCTGGACTAGCGGGGGGGATGGCGCAGATACGCAGTATTTT. It specifies CASSLSPWTSGGDGADTQYF. The chain employs TRBV7-3 and TRBJ2-3; TRBD2 matches at 15 bases. Germline loops: CDR1 SGHTA, CDR2 FQGTGA. This CDR3 is 20 amino acids long. J gave up 4 bases and V 1 base, and 12 bases lay outside the gene matches. The full variable domain, with the rest looked up from reference TRBV7-3 and TRBJ2-3, is GAGVSQTPSNKVTEKGKYVELRCDPISGHTALYWYRQSLGQGPEFLIYFQGTGAADDSGLPNDRFFAVRPEGSVSTLKIQRTERGDSAVYLCASSLSPWTSGGDGADTQYFGPGTRLTVL.

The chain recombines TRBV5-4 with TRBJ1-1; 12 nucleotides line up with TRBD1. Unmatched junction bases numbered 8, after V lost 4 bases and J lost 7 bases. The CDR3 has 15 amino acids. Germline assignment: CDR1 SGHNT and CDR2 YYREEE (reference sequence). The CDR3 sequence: CASSAPRDRGHEAFF. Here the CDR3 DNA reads TGTGCCAGCAGCGCACCCCGGGACAGGGGGCATGAAGCTTTCTTT.

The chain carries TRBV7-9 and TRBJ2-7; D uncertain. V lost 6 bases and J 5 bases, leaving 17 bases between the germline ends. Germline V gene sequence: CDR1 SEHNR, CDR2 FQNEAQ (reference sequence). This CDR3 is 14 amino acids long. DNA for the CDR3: TGTGCCAGCAGGGTAGGCGCCTTAAGGGACGAGCAGTACTTC. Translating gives CASRVGALRDEQYF.

CDR3 DNA sequence: TGTGCCAGCAGTGCCAGACTAGCGGGAGGCACAGATACGCAGTATTTT. Amino acid sequence: CASSARLAGGTDTQYF. The V gene is TRBV27, the J gene TRBJ2-3, with 12 bases aligning to TRBD2. This CDR3 comprises 16 residues. Germline V CDR1 and CDR2: MNHEY, SMNVEV (reference sequence). V shed 5 bases, J shed 1 base, and the junction held 4 bases outside the gene matches.

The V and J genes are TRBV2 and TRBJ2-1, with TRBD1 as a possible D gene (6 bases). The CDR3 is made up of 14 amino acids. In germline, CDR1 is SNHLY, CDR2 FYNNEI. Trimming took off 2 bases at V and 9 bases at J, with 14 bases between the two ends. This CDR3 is CASSEPGSGAEQFF. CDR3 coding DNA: TGTGCCAGCAGTGAACCGGGATCAGGGGCTGAGCAGTTCTTC.